Reported below is one T cell receptor beta chain. Its target is not known. This specimen comes from a study of PD-1 blockade in classical Hodgkin lymphoma. Study background: Every 2 weeks, patients had 3 mg/kg nivolumab intravenously. Findings and limits, study-wide: Possible causes of repertoire differences, disease activity or prior therapy, remain undefined. A significant rise in TCR diversity was seen by C4D1 for CD4+ cells but not for CD8+ cells.

Produced via immunoSEQ multiplex PCR; TCRdb's table is partial and in-frame only. The sample yields more than 25,000 clones, about 85% seen once. V gave up 0 bases and J gave up 7 bases, with 21 bases separating them. The CDR3 sequence is 17 residues long. The germline CDR1 and CDR2 sequences are KGHSH and LQKENI. Each patient experienced a relapse that followed autologous stem cell transplantation, and brentuximab vedotin exposure varied. Out of thawed PBMCs, magnetic negative selection purified CD4+ T cells. The clonotype comes from a human donor with classical Hodgkin lymphoma. This sample comprised CD4+ T cells from blood, obtained at baseline. This chain uses TRBV18 with TRBJ2-5, with no clear D. The CDR3 DNA sequence: TGTGCCAGCTCACCACCGTGGGAAGGGATGTCTGGCGGGACCCAGTACTTC. This gives the protein CASSPPWEGMSGGTQYF.